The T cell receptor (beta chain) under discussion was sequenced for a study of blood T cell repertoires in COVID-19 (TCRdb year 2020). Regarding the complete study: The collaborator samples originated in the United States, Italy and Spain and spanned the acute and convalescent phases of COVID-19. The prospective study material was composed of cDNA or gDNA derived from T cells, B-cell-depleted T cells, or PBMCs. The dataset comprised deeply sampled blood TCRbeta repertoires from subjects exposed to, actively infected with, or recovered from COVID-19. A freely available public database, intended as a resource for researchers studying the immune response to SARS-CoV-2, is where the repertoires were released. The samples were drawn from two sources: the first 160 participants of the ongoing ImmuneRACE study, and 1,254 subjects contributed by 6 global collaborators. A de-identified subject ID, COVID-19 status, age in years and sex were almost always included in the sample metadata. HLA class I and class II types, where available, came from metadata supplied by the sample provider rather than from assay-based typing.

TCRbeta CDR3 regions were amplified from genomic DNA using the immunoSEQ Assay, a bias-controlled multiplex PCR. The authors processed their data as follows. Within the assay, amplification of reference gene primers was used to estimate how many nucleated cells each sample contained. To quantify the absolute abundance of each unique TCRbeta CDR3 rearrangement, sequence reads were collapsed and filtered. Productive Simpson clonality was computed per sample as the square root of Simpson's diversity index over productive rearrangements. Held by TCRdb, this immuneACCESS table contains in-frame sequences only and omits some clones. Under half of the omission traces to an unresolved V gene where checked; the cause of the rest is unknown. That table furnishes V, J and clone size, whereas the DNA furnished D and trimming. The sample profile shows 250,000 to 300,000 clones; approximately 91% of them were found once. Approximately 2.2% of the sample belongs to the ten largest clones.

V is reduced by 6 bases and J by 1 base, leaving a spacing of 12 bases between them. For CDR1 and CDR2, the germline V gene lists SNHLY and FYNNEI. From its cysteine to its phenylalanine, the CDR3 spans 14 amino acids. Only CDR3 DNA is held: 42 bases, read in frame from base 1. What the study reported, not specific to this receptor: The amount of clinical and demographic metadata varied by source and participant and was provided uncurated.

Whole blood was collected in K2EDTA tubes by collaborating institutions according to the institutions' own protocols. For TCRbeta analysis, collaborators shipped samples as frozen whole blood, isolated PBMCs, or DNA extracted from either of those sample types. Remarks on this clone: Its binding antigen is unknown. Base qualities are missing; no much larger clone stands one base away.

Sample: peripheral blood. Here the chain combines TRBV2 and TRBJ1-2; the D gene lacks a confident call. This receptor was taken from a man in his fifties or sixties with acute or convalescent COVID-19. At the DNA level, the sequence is TGTGCCAGCAGGGAGGCAGTTTATAACTATGGCTACACCTTC. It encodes CASREAVYNYGYTF.